The rows below give T cell receptor beta chains drawn from one sample of a study of early T cells in non-severe SARS-CoV-2 infection. TCRdb independently ran MiXCR on the 5' RACE reads; one entry per CDR3 protein. The profile shows about 55,000 distinct CDR3 sequences, about 15% of them singletons. The input for sequencing was whole blood, taken at baseline. The receptors were sampled from an adult who was a healthcare worker with PCR-confirmed SARS-CoV-2 infection or an uninfected control (not recorded which). CDR3s include the opening cysteine and the closing phenylalanine or tryptophan. A D gene is named only where the DNA matches it firmly. Clone size appears in some rows only: once, few, many, or a class for an expanded clone.

CDR3,DNA,length,D,size,V,J
CASKWSGSSSYNSPLHF,TGTGCCAGCAAGTGGTCCGGGTCTAGCTCCTATAATTCACCCCTCCACTTT,17,.,few,TRBV6-5,TRBJ1-6
CASSTTGAISTDTQYF,TGTGCCAGCAGCACGACAGGGGCTATTAGCACAGATACGCAGTATTTT,16,TRBD1,.,TRBV28,TRBJ2-3
CSALRVGGDHEQYF,TGCAGCGCCTTGAGAGTAGGCGGCGACCACGAGCAGTACTTC,14,.,few,TRBV20-1,TRBJ2-7
CASSRIGGELFF,TGTGCCAGCAGCCGAATCGGCGGGGAGCTGTTTTTT,12,.,.,TRBV7-9,TRBJ2-2
CASSLAGTGEQYF,TGTGCCAGCAGTCTAGCGGGAACGGGCGAGCAGTACTTC,13,TRBD2,.,TRBV28,TRBJ2-7
CASRAGGINEQFF,TGTGCCAGCAGAGCGGGAGGGATCAATGAGCAGTTCTTC,13,TRBD2,few,TRBV7-8,TRBJ2-1
CASSSTGGYTDTQYF,TGTGCCAGCAGCTCTACCGGGGGCTACACAGATACGCAGTATTTT,15,.,.,TRBV7-8,TRBJ2-3
CASSWRTSGRYEQYF,TGTGCCAGCAGCTGGAGGACTAGCGGGAGGTACGAGCAGTACTTC,15,TRBD2,few,TRBV7-9,TRBJ2-7
CASGTSGSIAGELFF,TGCGCCAGCGGGACTAGCGGGAGTATAGCCGGGGAGCTGTTTTTT,15,TRBD2,.,TRBV5-1,TRBJ2-2
CASSHPSGGNQETQYF,TGTGCCAGCAGCCATCCTAGCGGGGGCAACCAAGAGACCCAGTACTTC,16,TRBD2,.,TRBV5-6,TRBJ2-5
CSVGTSGNTDTQYF,TGCAGCGTTGGGACTAGCGGCAACACAGATACGCAGTATTTT,14,TRBD2,few,TRBV29-1,TRBJ2-3
CASSTGSTDTQYF,TGTGCCAGCAGTACCGGGAGCACAGATACGCAGTATTTT,13,.,.,TRBV28,TRBJ2-3
CASSPFVTLGTEYF,TGCGCCAGCAGCCCTTTTGTCACACTCGGGACAGAGTACTTC,14,TRBD1,few,TRBV4-1,TRBJ2-4
CASRSTGGLPGANVLTF,TGTGCCAGCAGGTCCACAGGGGGCTTACCTGGGGCCAACGTCCTGACTTTC,17,TRBD1,.,TRBV6-5,TRBJ2-6
CASSLGQGASGNTIYF,TGTGCCAGCAGCCTGGGACAGGGGGCGAGTGGAAACACCATATATTTT,16,TRBD1,few,TRBV4-2,TRBJ1-3
CASRRETVSPLHF,TGTGCCAGCAGGCGGGAGACAGTTTCACCCCTCCACTTT,13,.,.,TRBV6-1,TRBJ1-6
CASSSSPINNYGYTF,TGCGCCAGCAGTTCCAGCCCCATAAATAACTATGGCTACACCTTC,15,.,few,TRBV5-1,TRBJ1-2
CASSTSGTSSYNEQFF,TGTGCCAGCTCCACCTCCGGGACGTCGTCTTACAATGAGCAGTTCTTC,16,.,few,TRBV28,TRBJ2-1
CSARARRLTQGRTDTQYF,TGCAGTGCTAGAGCTCGACGTTTGACCCAGGGTCGGACAGATACGCAGTATTTT,18,.,.,TRBV20-1,TRBJ2-3
CASSRKYEIYEQYF,TGTGCCAGCAGCCGAAAATACGAAATCTACGAGCAGTACTTC,14,.,.,TRBV11-3,TRBJ2-7
CASSGTVRTEAFF,TGTGCCAGCAGCGGGACAGTGAGGACTGAAGCTTTCTTT,13,TRBD1,.,TRBV11-2,TRBJ1-1
CASSPPSGRVYNEQFF,TGTGCCAGCAGTCCGCCTAGCGGGAGAGTATACAATGAGCAGTTCTTC,16,TRBD2,.,TRBV12-3/TRBV12-4,TRBJ2-1
CASRRAPGGNEQFF,TGTGCCAGCAGGCGGGCCCCAGGGGGCAATGAGCAGTTCTTC,14,TRBD1,many,TRBV28,TRBJ2-1
CASSSPGQGTEGYTF,TGTGCCAGCAGTTCACCGGGACAGGGGACAGAAGGCTACACCTTC,15,TRBD1,.,TRBV12-3/TRBV12-4,TRBJ1-2
CASSPVSQRDNEQFF,TGTGCCAGCTCACCAGTTTCGCAGCGGGACAATGAGCAGTTCTTC,15,.,.,TRBV18,TRBJ2-1
CASSSPSTSGSMVDTQYF,TGTGCCAGCAGCTCCCCGTCAACTAGCGGGAGTATGGTGGATACGCAGTATTTT,18,TRBD2,few,TRBV7-2,TRBJ2-3
CSAEDSGGAATDTQYF,TGCAGTGCTGAGGACAGCGGGGGGGCCGCCACAGATACGCAGTATTTT,16,TRBD2,many,TRBV20-1,TRBJ2-3
CSVGQGISEQYF,TGCAGCGTTGGACAGGGAATCAGCGAGCAGTACTTC,12,TRBD1,.,TRBV29-1,TRBJ2-7
CASSEARRSGRGEQYF,TGTGCCAGCAGTGAAGCGAGGAGAAGCGGGAGGGGCGAGCAGTACTTC,16,TRBD2,few,TRBV6-1,TRBJ2-7
CASSLGGTYNSPLHF,TGTGCCAGCAGTTTAGGGGGGACCTATAATTCACCCCTCCACTTT,15,.,.,TRBV12-3/TRBV12-4,TRBJ1-6
CASSQGRTIGGQPQHF,TGTGCCAGCAGCCAAGGTCGTACGATCGGGGGACAGCCCCAGCATTTT,16,.,few,TRBV4-2,TRBJ1-5
CASQYQFTGELFF,TGTGCCAGCCAATACCAGTTCACCGGGGAGCTGTTTTTT,13,.,few,TRBV28,TRBJ2-2
CASSLLGQTYEQYF,TGTGCCAGCAGTTTACTAGGACAGACCTACGAGCAGTACTTC,14,.,.,TRBV28,TRBJ2-7
CASSLGSGVTEAFF,TGTGCCAGCAGCTTAGGATCTGGGGTCACTGAAGCTTTCTTT,14,.,few,TRBV7-8,TRBJ1-1
CASSPVVADTQYF,TGTGCCAGCTCACCGGTGGTGGCAGATACGCAGTATTTT,13,.,.,TRBV18,TRBJ2-3
CASSQSPGPSIGYEQYF,TGTGCCAGCAGCCAGAGCCCGGGCCCAAGCATTGGGTACGAGCAGTACTTC,17,.,.,TRBV4-2,TRBJ2-7
CATSATAESSEQFF,TGTGCCACCAGTGCGACCGCCGAAAGTAGTGAGCAGTTCTTC,14,.,many,TRBV24-1,TRBJ2-1
CASTPQGGLPDTQYF,TGCGCCAGCACCCCCCAGGGGGGCCTCCCCGATACGCAGTATTTT,15,.,few,TRBV4-1,TRBJ2-3
CASSQGVSQFF,TGTGCCAGCAGCCAAGGGGTTTCCCAGTTCTTC,11,.,many,TRBV3-1,TRBJ2-1
CASSFSDTQYF,TGTGCCAGCAGCTTCTCAGATACGCAGTATTTT,11,.,many,TRBV7-2,TRBJ2-3
CASSFRPGGIYEQYF,TGTGCCAGCAGTTTTCGACCCGGGGGGATCTACGAGCAGTACTTC,15,TRBD2,.,TRBV12-3/TRBV12-4,TRBJ2-7
CAWSVVAGAGGYTF,TGTGCCTGGAGTGTGGTGGCTGGAGCTGGCGGCTACACCTTC,14,.,medium-sized,TRBV30,TRBJ1-2
CASSTTEYNEQFF,TGTGCCAGCAGCACGACAGAGTACAATGAGCAGTTCTTC,13,.,once,TRBV7-9,TRBJ2-1
CASSTPGTMAGYTF,TGTGCCAGCAGTACCCCCGGGACAATGGCTGGCTACACCTTC,14,.,once,TRBV28,TRBJ1-2
CASGLEAGGSYEQYF,TGTGCTAGTGGTTTAGAAGCGGGGGGCTCCTACGAGCAGTACTTC,15,TRBD2,many,TRBV12-5,TRBJ2-7
CSARDREQYNEQFF,TGCAGTGCTAGAGATCGGGAACAGTACAATGAGCAGTTCTTC,14,.,.,TRBV20-1,TRBJ2-1
CASSLRTGAEKLFF,TGTGCCAGCAGCTTAAGAACAGGGGCTGAAAAACTGTTTTTT,14,TRBD1,.,TRBV7-2,TRBJ1-4
CASSLGGPGVNSPLHF,TGTGCCAGCAGCTTAGGGGGCCCTGGGGTAAATTCACCCCTCCACTTT,16,.,many,TRBV11-2,TRBJ1-6
CSVARDRASYEQYF,TGCAGCGTAGCCCGGGACAGGGCCTCCTACGAGCAGTACTTC,14,TRBD1,many,TRBV29-1,TRBJ2-7
CATSDPPGSNEQFF,TGTGCCACCAGTGACCCACCAGGGTCCAATGAGCAGTTCTTC,14,.,.,TRBV24-1,TRBJ2-1
CASSQGALGHQETQYF,TGTGCCAGCAGCCAAGGGGCACTAGGCCACCAAGAGACCCAGTACTTC,16,.,.,TRBV3-1,TRBJ2-5
CASSQGQGDSEQFF,TGCGCCAGCAGCCAAGGACAGGGGGACAGTGAGCAGTTCTTC,14,TRBD1,few,TRBV4-1,TRBJ2-1
CASSQDAGGSYEQYF,TGTGCCAGCAGCCAAGATGCAGGAGGATCCTACGAGCAGTACTTC,15,.,few,TRBV14,TRBJ2-7
CAISDGQGDIKAFF,TGTGCCATCAGTGACGGGCAGGGGGATATCAAAGCTTTCTTT,14,TRBD1,.,TRBV10-3,TRBJ1-1
CASSLWGTGWENSPLHF,TGTGCCAGCAGTTTATGGGGGACAGGTTGGGAGAATTCACCCCTCCACTTT,17,TRBD1,.,TRBV28,TRBJ1-6
CASSPPPPTEQFF,TGTGCCAGCTCACCCCCCCCTCCGACGGAGCAGTTCTTC,13,.,many,TRBV18,TRBJ2-1
CASSLNLDSPLHF,TGTGCCAGCAGCTTAAACCTAGATTCACCCCTCCACTTT,13,.,.,TRBV7-2,TRBJ1-6
CASSLRTSGIIYEQFF,TGTGCCAGCAGCCTCCGGACTAGCGGGATTATCTATGAGCAGTTCTTC,16,TRBD2,.,TRBV9,TRBJ2-1
CASSQEGLYTQYF,TGTGCCAGCAGCCAAGAGGGACTTTATACGCAGTATTTT,13,.,few,TRBV3-1,TRBJ2-3
CSVVPRYEAFF,TGCAGCGTTGTTCCGAGATATGAAGCTTTCTTT,11,.,many,TRBV29-1,TRBJ1-1